The rows below give T cell receptor beta chains drawn from one sample of a study of blood T cell repertoires in COVID-19. TCRdb's table, derived via immunoSEQ multiplex PCR, lists solely in-frame clones and lacks some. Of more than 100,000 clones in the sample, approximately 88% were seen once. Sequenced sample: peripheral blood. These TCRs come from an elderly woman with acute or convalescent COVID-19. CDR3s include the opening cysteine and the closing phenylalanine or tryptophan. The order of the fields is D gene, CDR3 length, clone size, J gene, V gene, CDR3 protein, CDR3 DNA. A D gene is named only where the DNA matches it firmly. Only part of the rows carry a size: once, few, many, or a class if the clone is expanded.

D gene: TRBD1
CDR3 length: 14
clone size: .
J gene: TRBJ2-7
V gene: TRBV10-3
CDR3 protein: CATAGTGFGDEQYF
CDR3 DNA: TGTGCCACTGCCGGGACAGGGTTTGGGGACGAGCAGTACTTC

D gene: .
CDR3 length: 15
clone size: .
J gene: TRBJ2-7
V gene: TRBV5-4
CDR3 protein: CASSLSSGNGYEQYF
CDR3 DNA: TGTGCCAGCAGCTTAAGTTCCGGGAATGGGTACGAGCAGTACTTC

D gene: TRBD1
CDR3 length: 14
clone size: .
J gene: TRBJ2-7
V gene: TRBV18
CDR3 protein: CASSTGTGTYEQYF
CDR3 DNA: TGTGCCAGCTCAACCGGGACAGGGACCTACGAGCAGTACTTC

D gene: TRBD1
CDR3 length: 15
clone size: .
J gene: TRBJ2-7
V gene: TRBV5-1
CDR3 protein: CASSPRGTGAYEQYF
CDR3 DNA: TGCGCCAGCAGCCCCCGGGGGACAGGGGCCTACGAGCAGTACTTC

D gene: TRBD1
CDR3 length: 14
clone size: .
J gene: TRBJ2-5
V gene: TRBV2
CDR3 protein: CASSWDRRPRAQYF
CDR3 DNA: TGTGCCAGCAGCTGGGACAGGCGCCCAAGGGCCCAGTACTTC

D gene: .
CDR3 length: 13
clone size: .
J gene: TRBJ2-1
V gene: TRBV28
CDR3 protein: CASSLALYNEQFF
CDR3 DNA: TGTGCCAGCAGTTTAGCACTCTACAATGAGCAGTTCTTC

D gene: .
CDR3 length: 16
clone size: .
J gene: TRBJ2-7
V gene: TRBV9
CDR3 protein: CASSVVLPPGSYEQYF
CDR3 DNA: TGTGCCAGCAGCGTAGTACTACCGCCTGGCTCCTACGAGCAGTACTTC

D gene: .
CDR3 length: 12
clone size: .
J gene: TRBJ1-2
V gene: TRBV29-1
CDR3 protein: CSVGTANYGYTF
CDR3 DNA: TGCAGCGTTGGGACAGCGAACTATGGCTACACCTTC

D gene: TRBD1
CDR3 length: 11
clone size: .
J gene: TRBJ2-7
V gene: TRBV29-1
CDR3 protein: CSVDRGYEQYF
CDR3 DNA: TGCAGCGTGGACAGGGGTTACGAGCAGTACTTC

D gene: .
CDR3 length: 13
clone size: .
J gene: TRBJ2-2
V gene: TRBV11-3
CDR3 protein: CASSLGDTGELFF
CDR3 DNA: TGTGCCAGCAGCCTCGGAGACACCGGGGAGCTGTTTTTT

D gene: .
CDR3 length: 15
clone size: .
J gene: TRBJ2-7
V gene: TRBV19
CDR3 protein: CASSIEKGADYEQYF
CDR3 DNA: TGTGCCAGTAGTATAGAAAAAGGGGCAGATTACGAGCAGTACTTC

D gene: TRBD1
CDR3 length: 14
clone size: .
J gene: TRBJ2-7
V gene: TRBV6-5
CDR3 protein: CASSLGTANYEQYF
CDR3 DNA: TGTGCCAGCAGTTTAGGGACAGCCAACTACGAGCAGTACTTC

D gene: .
CDR3 length: 17
clone size: .
J gene: TRBJ1-2
V gene: TRBV5-1
CDR3 protein: CASSPYIADEVNYGYTF
CDR3 DNA: TGCGCCAGCAGCCCTTATATAGCCGATGAGGTAAACTATGGCTACACCTTC

D gene: .
CDR3 length: 15
clone size: .
J gene: TRBJ1-3
V gene: TRBV27
CDR3 protein: CASSPGHLSGNTIYF
CDR3 DNA: TGTGCCAGCAGTCCGGGACACCTCTCTGGAAACACCATATATTTT

D gene: .
CDR3 length: 13
clone size: .
J gene: TRBJ1-4
V gene: TRBV19
CDR3 protein: CASNRAGNEKLFF
CDR3 DNA: TGTGCCAGCAACAGGGCTGGTAATGAAAAACTGTTTTTT

D gene: TRBD2
CDR3 length: 16
clone size: .
J gene: TRBJ2-3
V gene: TRBV3-1/TRBV3-2
CDR3 protein: CASEGGRAITADTQYF
CDR3 DNA: TGTGCCAGCGAGGGCGGGAGGGCCATTACTGCAGATACGCAGTATTTT

D gene: .
CDR3 length: 16
clone size: .
J gene: TRBJ2-5
V gene: TRBV6-2/TRBV6-3
CDR3 protein: CASSLSRDNLQETQYF
CDR3 DNA: TGTGCCAGCAGCTTATCCCGGGACAACCTCCAGGAGACCCAGTACTTC

D gene: .
CDR3 length: 16
clone size: .
J gene: TRBJ1-1
V gene: TRBV7-6
CDR3 protein: CASSLAQMQGNTEAFF
CDR3 DNA: TGTGCCAGCAGCTTAGCCCAAATGCAGGGAAACACTGAAGCTTTCTTT

D gene: TRBD2
CDR3 length: 17
clone size: .
J gene: TRBJ2-3
V gene: TRBV19
CDR3 protein: CASSPRRLAGDTDTQYF
CDR3 DNA: TGTGCCAGTAGTCCCCGACGACTAGCGGGAGATACAGATACGCAGTATTTT

D gene: TRBD1
CDR3 length: 16
clone size: .
J gene: TRBJ2-2
V gene: TRBV4-3
CDR3 protein: CASSQGTGSATGELFF
CDR3 DNA: TGCGCCAGCAGCCAAGGGACAGGGTCGGCCACCGGGGAGCTGTTTTTT

D gene: .
CDR3 length: 14
clone size: .
J gene: TRBJ2-3
V gene: TRBV29-1
CDR3 protein: CSGIKWGEIDTQYF
CDR3 DNA: TGCAGCGGTATCAAATGGGGGGAAATAGATACGCAGTATTTT

D gene: TRBD1
CDR3 length: 11
clone size: .
J gene: TRBJ2-7
V gene: TRBV10-2
CDR3 protein: CASRDSYEQYF
CDR3 DNA: TGCGCCAGCCGGGACAGCTACGAGCAGTACTTC

D gene: .
CDR3 length: 16
clone size: .
J gene: TRBJ1-5
V gene: TRBV7-8
CDR3 protein: CASSSLGGDSNQPQHF
CDR3 DNA: TGTGCCAGCAGCTCCCTAGGAGGGGATAGCAATCAGCCCCAGCATTTT

D gene: TRBD1
CDR3 length: 15
clone size: .
J gene: TRBJ2-7
V gene: TRBV28
CDR3 protein: CASSLPGGPTYEQYF
CDR3 DNA: TGTGCCAGCAGTTTACCAGGGGGCCCGACCTACGAGCAGTACTTC

D gene: .
CDR3 length: 13
clone size: .
J gene: TRBJ1-2
V gene: TRBV2
CDR3 protein: CATQVGGGYGYTF
CDR3 DNA: TGTGCCACCCAAGTTGGGGGAGGCTATGGCTACACCTTC

D gene: .
CDR3 length: 17
clone size: .
J gene: TRBJ2-6
V gene: TRBV4-1
CDR3 protein: CASSQDQVHSGANVLTF
CDR3 DNA: TGCGCCAGCAGCCAAGATCAGGTTCACTCTGGGGCCAACGTCCTGACTTTC

D gene: .
CDR3 length: 16
clone size: .
J gene: TRBJ1-2
V gene: TRBV14
CDR3 protein: CASSQESFRDRYGYTF
CDR3 DNA: TGTGCCAGCAGCCAAGAATCCTTCAGGGATCGCTATGGCTACACCTTC

D gene: TRBD1
CDR3 length: 16
clone size: .
J gene: TRBJ1-4
V gene: TRBV7-2
CDR3 protein: CASSPHRGLTNEKLFF
CDR3 DNA: TGTGCCAGCAGCCCACACAGGGGCCTAACTAATGAAAAACTGTTTTTT

D gene: TRBD1
CDR3 length: 13
clone size: .
J gene: TRBJ1-2
V gene: TRBV6-2/TRBV6-3
CDR3 protein: CASSPRRGHWDTF
CDR3 DNA: TGTGCCAGCAGTCCACGCAGGGGGCACTGGGACACCTTC

D gene: .
CDR3 length: 15
clone size: .
J gene: TRBJ2-7
V gene: TRBV5-1
CDR3 protein: CASSSQGLGTYEQYF
CDR3 DNA: TGCGCCAGCAGCTCCCAGGGACTGGGCACCTACGAGCAGTACTTC

D gene: TRBD1
CDR3 length: 15
clone size: .
J gene: TRBJ2-7
V gene: TRBV19
CDR3 protein: CASSIPGQGTNEQYF
CDR3 DNA: TGTGCCAGTAGTATACCGGGACAGGGGACCAACGAGCAGTACTTC

D gene: .
CDR3 length: 17
clone size: .
J gene: TRBJ2-1
V gene: TRBV4-1
CDR3 protein: CASSQDHWAGSYNEQFF
CDR3 DNA: TGCGCCAGCAGCCAAGATCATTGGGCAGGGTCCTACAATGAGCAGTTCTTC

D gene: TRBD2
CDR3 length: 18
clone size: .
J gene: TRBJ2-7
V gene: TRBV7-8
CDR3 protein: CASSDLRLAGAVAYEQYF
CDR3 DNA: TGTGCCAGCAGCGACCTCCGACTAGCGGGAGCGGTAGCCTACGAGCAGTACTTC

D gene: .
CDR3 length: 15
clone size: .
J gene: TRBJ2-5
V gene: TRBV6-6
CDR3 protein: CASSYPQGSRETQYF
CDR3 DNA: TGTGCCAGCAGTTACCCACAGGGATCGAGGGAGACCCAGTACTTC

D gene: TRBD1
CDR3 length: 21
clone size: .
J gene: TRBJ2-7
V gene: TRBV4-3
CDR3 protein: CASSQHYVPGQGAVTLYEQYF
CDR3 DNA: TGCGCCAGCAGCCAACATTACGTCCCGGGACAGGGGGCGGTAACGCTCTACGAGCAGTACTTC

D gene: .
CDR3 length: 15
clone size: .
J gene: TRBJ1-5
V gene: TRBV30
CDR3 protein: CAWSMRGLYNQPQHF
CDR3 DNA: TGTGCCTGGAGTATGCGGGGGCTGTACAATCAGCCCCAGCATTTT

D gene: TRBD1
CDR3 length: 15
clone size: .
J gene: TRBJ1-6
V gene: TRBV19
CDR3 protein: CASSPERTGVSPLHF
CDR3 DNA: TGTGCCAGTAGTCCCGAGAGGACAGGGGTTTCACCCCTCCACTTT

D gene: .
CDR3 length: 13
clone size: .
J gene: TRBJ1-1
V gene: TRBV5-6
CDR3 protein: CASSFRRNTEAFF
CDR3 DNA: TGTGCCAGCAGCTTCCGTCGGAACACTGAAGCTTTCTTT

D gene: .
CDR3 length: 13
clone size: .
J gene: TRBJ1-2
V gene: TRBV5-4
CDR3 protein: CASSLSLSYGYTF
CDR3 DNA: TGTGCCAGCAGCTTGAGTCTATCCTATGGCTACACCTTC

D gene: TRBD1
CDR3 length: 15
clone size: .
J gene: TRBJ1-2
V gene: TRBV19
CDR3 protein: CASSIYTGGDYGYTF
CDR3 DNA: TGTGCCAGTAGTATATATACAGGGGGTGACTATGGCTACACCTTC

D gene: .
CDR3 length: 13
clone size: few
J gene: TRBJ1-2
V gene: TRBV6-5
CDR3 protein: CASEDINNYGYTF
CDR3 DNA: TGTGCCAGCGAGGACATAAATAACTATGGCTACACCTTC

D gene: .
CDR3 length: 14
clone size: .
J gene: TRBJ2-3
V gene: TRBV4-3
CDR3 protein: CASSQDLSTDTQYF
CDR3 DNA: TGCGCCAGCAGCCAAGATCTGAGCACAGATACGCAGTATTTT

D gene: TRBD1
CDR3 length: 14
clone size: .
J gene: TRBJ2-7
V gene: TRBV6-5
CDR3 protein: CASSYYRGLGEQYF
CDR3 DNA: TGTGCCAGCAGTTACTACAGGGGGCTGGGCGAGCAGTACTTC

D gene: TRBD1
CDR3 length: 13
clone size: .
J gene: TRBJ2-2
V gene: TRBV12-5
CDR3 protein: CASGLGGPGELFF
CDR3 DNA: TGTGCTAGTGGCTTAGGGGGCCCCGGGGAGCTGTTTTTT

D gene: TRBD1
CDR3 length: 16
clone size: .
J gene: TRBJ1-3
V gene: TRBV3-1/TRBV3-2
CDR3 protein: CASSPGGQVSGNTIYF
CDR3 DNA: TGTGCCAGCAGCCCGGGGGGACAGGTCTCTGGAAACACCATATATTTT

D gene: .
CDR3 length: 15
clone size: .
J gene: TRBJ2-3
V gene: TRBV19
CDR3 protein: CASSIDQGPADTQYF
CDR3 DNA: TGTGCCAGTAGTATAGACCAGGGGCCGGCAGATACGCAGTATTTT

D gene: .
CDR3 length: 15
clone size: .
J gene: TRBJ2-1
V gene: TRBV2
CDR3 protein: CASKMVVSSYNEQFF
CDR3 DNA: TGTGCCAGCAAAATGGTAGTGAGCTCCTACAATGAGCAGTTCTTC

D gene: .
CDR3 length: 11
clone size: .
J gene: TRBJ2-1
V gene: TRBV20-1
CDR3 protein: CSASSYNEQFF
CDR3 DNA: TGCAGTGCTTCTTCCTACAATGAGCAGTTCTTC

D gene: TRBD2
CDR3 length: 14
clone size: .
J gene: TRBJ2-1
V gene: TRBV10-3
CDR3 protein: CAIGTSGGAGEQFF
CDR3 DNA: TGTGCCATCGGGACTAGCGGGGGGGCGGGTGAGCAGTTCTTC

D gene: .
CDR3 length: 12
clone size: .
J gene: TRBJ2-7
V gene: TRBV29-1
CDR3 protein: CSVGSLTHEQYF
CDR3 DNA: TGCAGCGTTGGTAGCCTAACCCACGAGCAGTACTTC

D gene: TRBD2
CDR3 length: 13
clone size: .
J gene: TRBJ2-3
V gene: TRBV12-3/TRBV12-4
CDR3 protein: CASSFRPGGTQYF
CDR3 DNA: TGTGCCAGCAGTTTCCGCCCGGGGGGTACGCAGTATTTT

D gene: .
CDR3 length: 13
clone size: .
J gene: TRBJ1-2
V gene: TRBV15
CDR3 protein: CATSRDGGYGYTF
CDR3 DNA: TGTGCCACCAGCAGAGATGGGGGGTATGGCTACACCTTC